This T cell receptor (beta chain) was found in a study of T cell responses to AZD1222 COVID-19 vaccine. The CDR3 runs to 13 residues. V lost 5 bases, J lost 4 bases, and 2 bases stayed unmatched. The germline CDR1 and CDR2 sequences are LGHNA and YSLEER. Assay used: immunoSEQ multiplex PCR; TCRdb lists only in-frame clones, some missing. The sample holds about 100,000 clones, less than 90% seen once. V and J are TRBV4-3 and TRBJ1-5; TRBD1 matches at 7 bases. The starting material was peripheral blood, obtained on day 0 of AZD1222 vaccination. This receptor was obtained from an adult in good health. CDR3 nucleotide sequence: TGCGCCAGCAGCGACAGGGTAAATCAGCCCCAGCATTTT. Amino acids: CASSDRVNQPQHF.